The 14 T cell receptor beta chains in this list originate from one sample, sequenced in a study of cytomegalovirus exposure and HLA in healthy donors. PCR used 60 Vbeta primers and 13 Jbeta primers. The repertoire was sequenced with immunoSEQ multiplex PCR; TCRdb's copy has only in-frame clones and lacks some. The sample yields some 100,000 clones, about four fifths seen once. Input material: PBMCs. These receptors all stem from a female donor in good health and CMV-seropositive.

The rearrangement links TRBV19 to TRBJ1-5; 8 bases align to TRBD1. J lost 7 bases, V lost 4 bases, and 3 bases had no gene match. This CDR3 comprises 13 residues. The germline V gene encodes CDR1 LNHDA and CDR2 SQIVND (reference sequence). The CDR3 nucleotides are TGTGCCAGTAGTAGACAGGGGAGGCAGCCCCAGCATTTT. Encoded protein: CASSRQGRQPQHF.

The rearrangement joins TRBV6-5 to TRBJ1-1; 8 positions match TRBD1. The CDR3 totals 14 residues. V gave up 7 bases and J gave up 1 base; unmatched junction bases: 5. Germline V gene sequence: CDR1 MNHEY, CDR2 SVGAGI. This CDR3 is CASKPGTGNTEAFF. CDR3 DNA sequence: TGTGCCAGCAAACCCGGGACAGGGAACACTGAAGCTTTCTTT.

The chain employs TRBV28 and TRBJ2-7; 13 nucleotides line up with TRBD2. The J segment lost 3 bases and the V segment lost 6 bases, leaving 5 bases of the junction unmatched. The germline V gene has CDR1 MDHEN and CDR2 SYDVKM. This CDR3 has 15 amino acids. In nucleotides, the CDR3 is TGTGCCAGCAGGCAGGGACTAGCGGGAAACTACGAGCAGTACTTC. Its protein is CASRQGLAGNYEQYF.

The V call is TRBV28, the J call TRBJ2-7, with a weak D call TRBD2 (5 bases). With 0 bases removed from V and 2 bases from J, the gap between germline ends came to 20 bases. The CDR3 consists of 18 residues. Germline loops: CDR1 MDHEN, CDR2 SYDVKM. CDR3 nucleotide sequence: TGTGCCAGCAGTTTATGGGCGCCTAAGGAGGTGGGAACCTACGAGCAGTACTTC. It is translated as CASSLWAPKEVGTYEQYF.

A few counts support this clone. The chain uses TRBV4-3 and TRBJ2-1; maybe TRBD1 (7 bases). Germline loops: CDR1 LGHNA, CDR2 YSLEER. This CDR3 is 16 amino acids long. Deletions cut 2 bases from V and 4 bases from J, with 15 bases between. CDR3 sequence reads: CASSQSRGDGYNEQFF. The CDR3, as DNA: TGCGCCAGCAGCCAAAGCAGGGGGGACGGATACAATGAGCAGTTCTTC.

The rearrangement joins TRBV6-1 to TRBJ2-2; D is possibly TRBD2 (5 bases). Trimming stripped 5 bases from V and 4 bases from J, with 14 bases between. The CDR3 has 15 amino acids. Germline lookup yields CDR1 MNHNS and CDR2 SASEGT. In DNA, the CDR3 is TGTGCCAGCAGTTGGGCGGCAGGAGGCACCGGGGAGCTGTTTTTT. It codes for CASSWAAGGTGELFF.

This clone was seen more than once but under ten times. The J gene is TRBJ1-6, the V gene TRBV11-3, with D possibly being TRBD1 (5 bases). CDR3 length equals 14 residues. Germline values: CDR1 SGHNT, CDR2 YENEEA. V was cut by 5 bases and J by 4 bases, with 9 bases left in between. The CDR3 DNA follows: TGTGCCAGCAGCACCGACAGTTATAATTCACCCCTCCACTTT. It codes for CASSTDSYNSPLHF.

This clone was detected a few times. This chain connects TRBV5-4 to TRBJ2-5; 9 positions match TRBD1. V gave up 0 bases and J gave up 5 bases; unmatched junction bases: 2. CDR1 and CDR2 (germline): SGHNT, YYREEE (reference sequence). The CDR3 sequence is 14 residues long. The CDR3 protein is CASSLGDRGETQYF. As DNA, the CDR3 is TGTGCCAGCAGCTTGGGAGACAGGGGGGAGACCCAGTACTTC.

Written as DNA, the CDR3 is TGTGCCAGCAGCGTAGCGGGACAGGGGTATCAAGTTGAGCAGTTCTTC. It specifies CASSVAGQGYQVEQFF. V and J are TRBV9 and TRBJ2-1, with 10 positions matching TRBD1. The V and J ends lost 0 bases and 9 bases, in that order; junction bases with no gene match: 9. CDR3 size: 16 residues. Germline V gene data show CDR1 as SGDLS and CDR2 as YYNGEE. The full variable domain, with the rest looked up from reference TRBV9 and TRBJ2-1, is DSGVTQTPKHLITATGQRVTLRCSPRSGDLSVYWYQQSLDQGLQFLIQYYNGEERAKGNILERFSAQQFPDLHSELNLSSLELGDSALYFCASSVAGQGYQVEQFFGPGTRLTVL.

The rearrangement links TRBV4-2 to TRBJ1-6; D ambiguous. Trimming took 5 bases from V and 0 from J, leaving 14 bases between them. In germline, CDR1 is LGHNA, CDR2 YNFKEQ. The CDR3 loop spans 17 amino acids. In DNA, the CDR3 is TGTGCCAGCAGCTCAGAGGGAGCGAGCTCCTATAATTCACCCCTCCACTTT. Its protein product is CASSSEGASSYNSPLHF.

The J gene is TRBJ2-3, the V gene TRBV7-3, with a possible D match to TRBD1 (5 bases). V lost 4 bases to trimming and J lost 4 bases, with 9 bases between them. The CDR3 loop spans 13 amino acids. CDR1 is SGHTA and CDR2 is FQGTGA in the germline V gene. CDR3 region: CASSYDSSDTQYF. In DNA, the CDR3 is TGTGCCAGCAGCTATGACAGTTCAGATACGCAGTATTTT.

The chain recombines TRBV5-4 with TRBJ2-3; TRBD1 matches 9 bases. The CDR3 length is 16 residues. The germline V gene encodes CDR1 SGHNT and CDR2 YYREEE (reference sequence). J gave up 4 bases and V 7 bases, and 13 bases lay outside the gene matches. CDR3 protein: CASHRRTGEFADTQYF. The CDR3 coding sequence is TGTGCCAGCCACAGAAGGACAGGGGAGTTCGCAGATACGCAGTATTTT.

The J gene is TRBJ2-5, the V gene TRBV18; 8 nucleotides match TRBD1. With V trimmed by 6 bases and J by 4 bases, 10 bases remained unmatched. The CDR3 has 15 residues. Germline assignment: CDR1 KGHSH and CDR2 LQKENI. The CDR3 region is CASSHRQGKGETQYF. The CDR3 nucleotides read TGTGCCAGCTCGCATCGACAGGGGAAGGGAGAGACCCAGTACTTC.

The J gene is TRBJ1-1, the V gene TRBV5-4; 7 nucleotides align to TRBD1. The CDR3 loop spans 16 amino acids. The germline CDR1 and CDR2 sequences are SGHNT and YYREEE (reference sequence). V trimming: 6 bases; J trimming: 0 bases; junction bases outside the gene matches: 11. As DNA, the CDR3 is TGTGCCAGCACCTCGGGACAGACACTAATGAACACTGAAGCTTTCTTT. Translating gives CASTSGQTLMNTEAFF.